The 29 T cell receptor beta chains in this list originate from one sample, sequenced in a study of blood T cell repertoires in COVID-19. Clones were sequenced by immunoSEQ multiplex PCR, and TCRdb holds only the in-frame ones, with some missing. The sample yields around 250,000 clones, more than 70% seen once. Specimen: peripheral blood. The receptors were sampled from a man older than 75 with acute or convalescent COVID-19.

The rearrangement joins TRBV18 to TRBJ1-4, with unresolved D. Trimming took off 3 bases at V and 6 bases at J, with 14 bases between the two ends. CDR1 is KGHSH, CDR2 LQKENI, per germline. This CDR3 has 15 amino acids. CDR3 bases: TGTGCCAGCTCACCGCTTACCGGGTTCGATGAAAAACTGTTTTTT. Its translation is CASSPLTGFDEKLFF. Based on the CDR3 plus reference TRBV18 and TRBJ1-4, the full variable domain is NAGVMQNPRHLVRRRGQEARLRCSPMKGHSHVYWYRQLPEEGLKFMVYLQKENIIDESGMPKERFSAEFPKEGPSILRIQQVVRGDSAAYFCASSPLTGFDEKLFFGSGTQLSVL.

In nucleotides, the CDR3 is TGTGCCAGCAGCCCGGCAGGGTTCACCTCTGAAGCTTTCTTT. Its translation: CASSPAGFTSEAFF. The chain recombines TRBV14 with TRBJ1-1; D might be TRBD1 (5 bases). Trimming took 4 bases from V and 6 from J, leaving 15 bases between them. CDR3 size: 14 residues. Germline V gives CDR1 SGHDN, CDR2 FVKESK.

The J gene is TRBJ2-7, the V gene TRBV2; TRBD1 matches 7 bases. Germline values: CDR1 SNHLY, CDR2 FYNNEI. Trimming removed 4 bases from V and 2 bases from J; junction bases left unmatched: 5. There are 14 residues in the CDR3. The CDR3 reads CASSGQTGTYEQYF. In nucleotides, the CDR3 is TGTGCCAGCAGTGGGCAGACAGGGACCTACGAGCAGTACTTC.

The chain joins TRBV2 to TRBJ1-4; D may be TRBD1 (5 bases). V lost 7 bases, J lost 5 bases, and 14 bases lay in between. The CDR3 runs to 14 residues. The germline gives CDR1 SNHLY, CDR2 FYNNEI. DNA for the CDR3: TGTGCCAGCAACAGTGGGGGGGGAAATGAAAAACTGTTTTTT. Amino acids: CASNSGGGNEKLFF.

V and J are TRBV2 and TRBJ1-4, with 9 nucleotides matching TRBD1. The CDR3 contains 15 residues. The germline V gene has CDR1 SNHLY and CDR2 FYNNEI. Trimming cost V 5 bases and J 8 bases; bases outside gene matches: 9. CDR3 in amino acids: CASSPPGQGSEKLFF. CDR3 DNA sequence: TGTGCCAGCAGTCCCCCGGGACAGGGTAGCGAAAAACTGTTTTTT.

This clone was observed a few times. This chain connects TRBV9 to TRBJ1-6, with 7 bases aligning to TRBD1. Germline V gene lookup returns CDR1 SGDLS and CDR2 YYNGEE. The CDR3 sequence is 14 residues long. Trimming at V came to 4 bases and at J to 7 bases, leaving 5 bases not matched to a gene. The CDR3: CASSTGTENSPLHF. CDR3 nucleotide sequence: TGTGCCAGCAGCACCGGGACAGAAAATTCACCCCTCCACTTT.

The rearrangement uses TRBV5-5 and TRBJ2-1; D perhaps matches TRBD2 (6 bases). Trimming stripped 0 bases from V and 5 bases from J, with 6 bases between. The CDR3 is 13 amino acids. CDR1 is SGHKS, CDR2 YYEKEE, per germline (reference sequence). This CDR3 reads CASSLAGDNEQFF. CDR3 DNA sequence: TGTGCCAGCAGCTTGGCGGGGGACAATGAGCAGTTCTTC.

The chain is built from TRBV5-5 and TRBJ2-6, with unresolved D. Germline-derived CDR1 and CDR2 are SGHKS and YYEKEE (reference sequence). The V gene lost 7 bases and the J gene lost 0 bases, with 23 bases spanning the gap. The CDR3 sequence is 19 residues long. The CDR3 here is CASLLERTYSLSGANVLTF. For the CDR3, the DNA is TGTGCCAGCCTGCTTGAGAGAACGTACAGCCTCTCTGGGGCCAACGTCCTGACTTTC.

The gene calls are TRBV6-5 and TRBJ2-1, with 7 nucleotides matching TRBD2. The CDR3 runs 14 residues. Germline assignment: CDR1 MNHEY and CDR2 SVGAGI. V dropped 7 bases and J dropped 9; count of bases not matched to a gene: 12. The CDR3 sequence: CASTIQGRGSEQFF. CDR3 nucleotides: TGTGCCAGCACCATTCAGGGCCGCGGGAGTGAGCAGTTCTTC.

The V gene is TRBV5-1, the J gene TRBJ1-1, with no clear D. V dropped 4 bases and J dropped 1 base, with 11 bases sitting between them. CDR3 size: 14 residues. CDR1 and CDR2 from the germline V gene are SGHRS and YFSETQ. The CDR3 is CASSPLSGNTEAFF. The CDR3 coding sequence is TGCGCCAGCAGCCCCTTATCCGGGAACACTGAAGCTTTCTTT.

This clone was seen only once. V gene TRBV7-8 combines with J gene TRBJ2-1; 9 bases are shared with TRBD2. V was pared by 3 bases and J by 6 bases, with 18 bases of the junction left unmatched. There are 19 residues in the CDR3. Per germline, CDR1 SGHVS and CDR2 FQNEAQ. The CDR3 nucleotides read TGTGCCAGCAGCTTGTTTCGGCTAGCGGGGATTGAACGGGGCAATGAGCAGTTCTTC. Its protein product is CASSLFRLAGIERGNEQFF.

This rearrangement joins TRBV9 to TRBJ1-1; D is perhaps TRBD1 (6 bases). Germline V CDR1 and CDR2: SGDLS, YYNGEE. Trimming removed 4 bases from V and 0 bases from J, with 10 bases in between. The CDR3 runs to 14 residues. CDR3 in amino acids: CASSSGTLNTEAFF. CDR3 bases: TGTGCCAGCAGCTCGGGGACACTGAACACTGAAGCTTTCTTT.

The rearrangement uses TRBV10-1 and TRBJ2-7, with D perhaps matching TRBD1 (6 bases). The CDR3 is 14 amino acids. The germline gives CDR1 WNHNN, CDR2 SYGVQD (reference sequence). Between the trimmed V and J ends, which lost 2 bases and 2 bases, there was a span of 10 bases. This CDR3 is CASSEGRGAYEQYF. In DNA form, the CDR3 reads TGCGCCAGCAGTGAGGGCAGGGGTGCCTACGAGCAGTACTTC.

The chain combines TRBV19 with TRBJ1-1; the D is unclear. V dropped 5 bases and J dropped 1 base, with 14 bases sitting between them. Germline CDR1 and CDR2: LNHDA and SQIVND (reference sequence). The CDR3 has 15 amino acids. For the CDR3, the DNA is TGTGCCAGTAGTCCCGACGGGAGAGCGAACACTGAAGCTTTCTTT. Translating gives CASSPDGRANTEAFF.

The V call is TRBV6-4, the J call TRBJ1-6; maybe TRBD1 (5 bases). Germline V lookup: CDR1 MRHNA, CDR2 SNTAGT. The CDR3 sequence is 13 residues long. V lost 11 bases and J lost 8, with 16 bases in between. CDR3 nucleotides: TGTGCCTCAAAAAGACAGCCAGATTCACCCCTCCACTTT. Translating it yields CASKRQPDSPLHF.

This clone has more than one count but fewer than ten. The V gene is TRBV7-2, the J gene TRBJ2-1, with a possible D match to TRBD1 (5 bases). Trimming took 3 bases from V and 4 from J, leaving 7 bases between them. The CDR3 extends over 13 amino acids. Germline CDR1 and CDR2: SGHTA and FQGNSA. The CDR3 sequence: CASSLDTYNEQFF. In DNA form, the CDR3 reads TGTGCCAGCAGCTTGGACACATACAATGAGCAGTTCTTC.

CDR3 in amino acids: CASSFRGQETQYF. The CDR3 nucleotides read TGTGCCAGCAGTTTCAGGGGGCAAGAGACCCAGTACTTC. The chain employs TRBV12-3 or TRBV12-4 and TRBJ2-5; TRBD1 agrees at 7 bases. The V segment lost 3 bases and the J segment 2 bases; nucleotides outside the gene matches: 0. The CDR3 extends over 13 amino acids.

This chain joins TRBV5-4 and TRBJ2-2; tentatively, D is TRBD2 (5 bases). The CDR3 totals 14 residues. V lost 4 bases and J 7 bases, leaving 14 bases between the germline ends. CDR1 and CDR2 (germline): SGHNT, YYREEE (reference sequence). The chain's CDR3 is CASSPGFRVGELFF. In DNA form, the CDR3 reads TGTGCCAGCAGCCCGGGGTTTAGGGTCGGGGAGCTGTTTTTT.

The chain recombines TRBV5-1 with TRBJ2-5, with D maybe TRBD2 (6 bases). The V end was cut by 4 bases, the J end by 5 bases, with 15 bases between. This CDR3 comprises 14 residues. CDR1 SGHRS and CDR2 YFSETQ come from the germline V gene. In DNA form, the CDR3 reads TGCGCCAGCAGCCCGGGATCGGCGGGGGAGACCCAGTACTTC. Translating gives CASSPGSAGETQYF.

This clone occurred a few times. The gene calls are TRBV5-1 and TRBJ2-1; TRBD2 matches at 16 bases. Per the germline V gene, CDR1 is SGHRS and CDR2 is YFSETQ. This CDR3 region has 18 residues. V trimming: 4 bases; J trimming: 6 bases; junction bases outside the gene matches: 10. CDR3 protein: CASSAVPGLAGGGNEQFF. The CDR3, as DNA: TGCGCCAGCAGCGCTGTCCCGGGACTAGCGGGAGGGGGCAATGAGCAGTTCTTC.

The chain joins TRBV7-9 to TRBJ2-2; 10 bases match TRBD1. The germline gives CDR1 SEHNR, CDR2 FQNEAQ (reference sequence). The CDR3 has 17 residues. The junction had 12 bases not matched to a gene; V was cut back by 5 bases and J by 6 bases. Here the CDR3 reads CASSHRDRGRYSGELFF. DNA for the CDR3: TGTGCCAGCAGCCACCGAGACAGGGGGCGGTATTCCGGGGAGCTGTTTTTT.

This chain joins TRBV5-1 and TRBJ2-7; a possible D gene is TRBD1 (6 bases). Trimming took off 4 bases at V and 2 bases at J, with 10 bases between the two ends. Per germline, CDR1 SGHRS and CDR2 YFSETQ. The CDR3 has 13 residues. The CDR3 sequence: CASSRDTPYEQYF. The CDR3 coding sequence is TGCGCCAGCAGCCGGGACACTCCCTACGAGCAGTACTTC. The full variable domain, with the rest looked up from reference TRBV5-1 and TRBJ2-7, is KAGVTQTPRYLIKTRGQQVTLSCSPISGHRSVSWYQQTPGQGLQFLFEYFSETQRNKGNFPGRFSGRQFSNSRSEMNVSTLELGDSALYLCASSRDTPYEQYFGPGTRLTVT.

The gene calls are TRBV7-9 and TRBJ1-4; 8 bases match TRBD1. The ends lost 10 bases at V and 5 bases at J; junction bases unmatched: 6. This CDR3 is built from 13 residues. CDR1 is SEHNR and CDR2 is FQNEAQ in the germline V gene (reference sequence). The DNA of the CDR3 is TGTGCCACCGCGGGACAGGCCAATGAAAAACTGTTTTTT. This encodes CATAGQANEKLFF.

The chain recombines TRBV28 with TRBJ2-7, with 9 bases identical to TRBD1. Germline V lookup: CDR1 MDHEN, CDR2 SYDVKM. This CDR3 is built from 15 residues. J gave up 4 bases and V 5 bases, and 9 bases lay outside the gene matches. The CDR3 spells CASSDTGTGMYEQYF. DNA of the CDR3: TGTGCCAGCAGTGACACCGGGACAGGGATGTACGAGCAGTACTTC.

CDR3 region: CASSKGGGAQYF. The CDR3 DNA reads TGTGCCAGCAGCAAAGGGGGGGGTGCCCAGTACTTC. The chain employs TRBV21-1 and TRBJ2-7; the table names TRBD2, a call not compared with the DNA. TRBV21-1 is a pseudogene segment. The length of the CDR3 is 12 residues.

This clone came up a few times. This chain connects TRBV30 to TRBJ2-7; TRBD2 matches at 7 bases. J was trimmed by 6 bases and V by 3 bases; bases with no gene match: 11. This CDR3 comprises 14 residues. The germline CDR1 and CDR2 sequences are GTSNPN and SVGIG (reference sequence). The CDR3 loop is CAWRSAGTFPEQYF. CDR3 DNA sequence: TGTGCCTGGAGATCAGCGGGGACCTTTCCCGAGCAGTACTTC.

This clone was seen once. The V and J genes are TRBV7-3 and TRBJ2-3, with TRBD1 as a possible D gene (7 bases). V was clipped by 5 bases and J by 1 base, with 19 bases between them. This CDR3 comprises 17 residues. Looked up from germline, CDR1 is SGHTA and CDR2 is FQGTGA. The CDR3 DNA reads TGTGCCAGCAGCGCCAGGGGGGCAGGGGCCGGCACAGATACGCAGTATTTT. Translation gives CASSARGAGAGTDTQYF. The entire variable domain, with the rest obtained from reference TRBV7-3 and TRBJ2-3, is as follows: GAGVSQTPSNKVTEKGKYVELRCDPISGHTALYWYRQSLGQGPEFLIYFQGTGAADDSGLPNDRFFAVRPEGSVSTLKIQRTERGDSAVYLCASSARGAGAGTDTQYFGPGTRLTVL.

This chain links TRBV5-5 with TRBJ2-7; tentative D call: TRBD1 (6 bases). V was pared by 2 bases and J by 2 bases, with 17 bases between. Germline V gives CDR1 SGHKS, CDR2 YYEKEE (reference sequence). The CDR3 is made up of 16 amino acids. As DNA, the CDR3 is TGTGCCAGCAGCTTAAATTCCGGGACACAGACCTACGAGCAGTACTTC. Protein sequence: CASSLNSGTQTYEQYF. The whole variable domain, filled in from reference TRBV5-5 and TRBJ2-7, reads DAGVTQSPTHLIKTRGQQVTLRCSPISGHKSVSWYQQVLGQGPQFIFQYYEKEERGRGNFPDRFSARQFPNYSSELNVNALLLGDSALYLCASSLNSGTQTYEQYFGPGTRLTVT.

The chain has TRBV19 and TRBJ2-7; TRBD1 is a possible D gene (6 bases). Per the germline V gene, CDR1 is LNHDA and CDR2 is SQIVND (reference sequence). The ends were cut back, 6 bases at V and 3 bases at J, with 21 bases in the middle. The CDR3 is 16 amino acids. The CDR3 nucleotides are TGTGCCAGTAGCAACTTTATGACAGGCGATAACTACGAGCAGTACTTC. Protein sequence: CASSNFMTGDNYEQYF.